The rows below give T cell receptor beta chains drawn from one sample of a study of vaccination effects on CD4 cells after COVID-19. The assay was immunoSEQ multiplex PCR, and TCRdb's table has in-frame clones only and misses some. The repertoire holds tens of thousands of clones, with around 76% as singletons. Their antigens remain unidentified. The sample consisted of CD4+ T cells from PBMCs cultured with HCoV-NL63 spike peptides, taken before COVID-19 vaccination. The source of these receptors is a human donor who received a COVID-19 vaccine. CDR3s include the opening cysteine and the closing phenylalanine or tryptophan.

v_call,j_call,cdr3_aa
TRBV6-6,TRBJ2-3,CASRRGSTDTQYF
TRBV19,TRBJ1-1,CASSVSRALATEAFF
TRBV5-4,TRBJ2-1,CASSLGQGSEQFF
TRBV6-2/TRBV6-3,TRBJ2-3,CASSYRPSGGGTDTQYF
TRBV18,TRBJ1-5,CASTLDRQYQPQHF
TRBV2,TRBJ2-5,CASSYQETQYF
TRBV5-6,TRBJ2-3,CASSLEPRGISDTQYF
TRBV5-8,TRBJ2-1,CASSFRGRVEQFF
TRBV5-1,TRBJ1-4,CASSPFGQGSEKLFF
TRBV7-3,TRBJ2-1,CASSLLLTGSEQFF
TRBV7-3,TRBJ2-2,CASSLGTSRSGELFF
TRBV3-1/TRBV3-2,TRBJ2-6,CASSLHSGANVLTF
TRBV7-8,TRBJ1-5,CASSFTVGRGSNQPQHF
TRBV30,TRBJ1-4,CAWSGGVREKLFF
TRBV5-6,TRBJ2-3,CASSLVAGALGADTQYF
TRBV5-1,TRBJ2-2,CASSLQSQIRPNTGELFF